This paragraph covers one T cell receptor beta chain sequence. Its target is unknown. The sample comes from a study of cytomegalovirus exposure and HLA in healthy donors. V lost 2 bases, J lost 7 bases, and 9 bases stayed unmatched. Germline V CDR1 and CDR2: MNHEY, SMNVEV (reference sequence). The CDR3 has 16 residues. Repertoires were generated with immunoSEQ multiplex PCR, while TCRdb's copy carries only in-frame clones and drops some. The repertoire holds 150,000 or so clones, over 80% seen once, with under 8% in the top ten. Separate from the 666-subject first cohort was the approximately 120-subject validation cohort, to which the donors belonged. Notes on the study in general: According to the study, roughly 160 TCR beta chains were cytomegalovirus-associated. Under in vitro conditions, three CMV-associated chains were confirmed as specific for CMV antigens.

Sequences were obtained from PBMCs. The gene calls are TRBV27 and TRBJ2-2; 8 nucleotides align to TRBD2. The receptor's source is a woman between 25 and 40 years old in good health and CMV-seropositive. As DNA, the CDR3 is TGTGCCAGCAGTTTAACGGGACTAGTCTCCGACGGGGAGCTGTTTTTT. Its translation: CASSLTGLVSDGELFF.